This TCR beta chain is drawn from a study of beta chain features in type 1 diabetes. Study-wide results and caveats: Moderate yet significant TCRB CDR3 shortening was seen in Type 1 diabetes patients in all four CD4+ subsets.

All of the isolated RNA was reverse transcribed, so expressed TCRB transcripts were sequenced. Sequencing was performed with immunoSEQ multiplex PCR; in TCRdb, only in-frame clones are kept and a portion is missing. The profile shows a few hundred thousand clones, approximately 25% of them singletons. This clone was picked up a small number of times. Its cognate antigen is unknown. The clonotype originates from a woman aged 30 to 39 with type 1 diabetes. Sequenced: naive CD4+ T cells from blood.

CDR3 amino acids: CASSLRTPPGNTIYF. The DNA for the CDR3 is TGTGCCAGCAGCCTAAGGACTCCTCCTGGAAACACCATATATTTT. V is TRBV7-9 and J is TRBJ1-3; no firm D call. Germline CDR1 reads SEHNR; CDR2 reads FQNEAQ (reference sequence). V lost 5 bases, J lost 2 bases, and 13 bases lay in between. This CDR3 is 15 amino acids long.